These 9 T cell receptor beta chains were sequenced from one sample in a study of metastatic and nonmetastatic thyroid tumors. Using MiXCR, TCRdb reanalyzed the PCR reads. The sample holds over 30,000 clones; 15% to 20% are singletons and the top ten take around 12%. Every patient underwent thyroid surgery untreated. The sequenced material came from blood. These receptors were taken from a male donor with papillary thyroid cancer or a benign thyroid nodule (not recorded which). Some clones in this sample may be carry-over from other donors' samples.

The chain joins TRBV9 to TRBJ2-5, with D possibly matching TRBD1 (6 bases). With 7 bases removed from V and 5 bases from J, the gap between germline ends came to 21 bases. CDR1 and CDR2 from the germline V gene are SGDLS and YYNGEE. This CDR3 is 15 amino acids long. In DNA, the CDR3 is TGTGCCAGCTCGTTGGAGCAGGGGAACGTGGAGACCCAGTACTTC. Protein: CASSLEQGNVETQYF.

CDR3 DNA sequence: TGCAGTGCTAGAGATCTGGGGGAGGGCAGCGTGAGCTCCTATAATTCACCCCTCCACTTT. Residues: CSARDLGEGSVSSYNSPLHF. The V call is TRBV20-1, the J call TRBJ1-6; a possible D gene is TRBD1 (5 bases). The CDR3 contains 20 residues. V was shortened by 0 bases and J by 0 bases, with 21 bases between the two germline ends. Germline assignment: CDR1 DFQATT and CDR2 SNEGSKA (reference sequence).

This clone was observed many times. The chain's CDR3 is CASQDDGTDTQYF. For the CDR3, the DNA is TGTGCCAGCCAGGACGACGGCACAGATACGCAGTATTTT. V is TRBV27 and J is TRBJ2-3; the D is unclear. The germline gives CDR1 MNHEY, CDR2 SMNVEV (reference sequence). The V end lost 8 bases, the J end lost 1 base, and 10 bases lay between the germline ends. The CDR3 runs 13 residues.

This clone appeared many times. The rearrangement joins TRBV5-1 to TRBJ1-3; no firm D call. Germline V lookup: CDR1 SGHRS, CDR2 YFSETQ. The CDR3 has 13 residues. Trimming removed 0 bases from V and 2 bases from J, with 3 bases in between. The CDR3 DNA reads TGCGCCAGCAGCTTGGGAGCTGGAAACACCATATATTTT. Translated: CASSLGAGNTIYF. Looking up the rest from reference TRBV5-1 and TRBJ1-3 gives the full variable domain: KAGVTQTPRYLIKTRGQQVTLSCSPISGHRSVSWYQQTPGQGLQFLFEYFSETQRNKGNFPGRFSGRQFSNSRSEMNVSTLELGDSALYLCASSLGAGNTIYFGEGSWLTVV.

This clone has at least ten counts. The V and J genes are TRBV4-2 and TRBJ2-5; 10 nucleotides match TRBD2. V trimming: 1 base; J trimming: 4 bases; junction bases outside the gene matches: 9. In germline, CDR1 is LGHNA, CDR2 YNFKEQ. The CDR3 is made up of 17 amino acids. The CDR3, as DNA: TGTGCCAGCAGCCAAGGGGAGGGCCTAGCGGGAGCAGAGACCCAGTACTTC. Protein sequence: CASSQGEGLAGAETQYF.

This clone came up a few times. J is TRBJ1-3 and V is TRBV12-3 or TRBV12-4; 9 bases are a match to TRBD1. V dropped 7 bases and J dropped 6; count of bases not matched to a gene: 10. The CDR3 length is 15 residues. CDR3 sequence reads: CASIPGQGYVNTIYF. CDR3 DNA: TGTGCCAGCATACCCGGACAGGGGTACGTAAACACCATATATTTT.

This clone was seen ten or more times. The genes are TRBV10-3 and TRBJ1-2, with a possible D match to TRBD1 (6 bases). CDR3 size: 12 residues. Between the trimmed V and J ends, which lost 2 bases and 7 bases, there was a span of 8 bases. CDR1 is ENHRY and CDR2 is SYGVKD in the germline V gene. CDR3 protein: CAISEGGAGYTF. In DNA form, the CDR3 reads TGTGCCATCAGTGAGGGGGGGGCTGGCTACACCTTC.

This clone was recorded a few times. One base away lies a much larger clone, so this may be a sequencing read error. The gene calls are TRBV7-9 and TRBJ1-1; D not certain. V was trimmed by 3 bases and J by 12 bases, leaving 11 bases between them. There are 11 residues in the CDR3. CDR1 and CDR2 from the germline V gene are SEHNR and FQNEAQ (reference sequence). The CDR3 DNA follows: TGTGCCAGCAGCTTTAAGGGAGCACCTTTCTTT. This translates into CASSFKGAPFF.

Only a few counts were recorded for this clone. The CDR3 end shows no conserved phenylalanine or tryptophan, and so a read error is likely. The rearrangement links TRBV2 to TRBJ2-7, with 7 positions matching TRBD2. This CDR3 spans 15 amino acids. The V and J ends lost 6 bases and 0 bases, in that order; junction bases with no gene match: 8. The germline gives CDR1 SNHLY, CDR2 FYNNEI. The CDR3 nucleotides read TGTGCCAGCAGGGGGGGGAGCGGCAACTCCTACGAGCAGTACCTC. Translated, it gives CASRGGSGNSYEQYL.